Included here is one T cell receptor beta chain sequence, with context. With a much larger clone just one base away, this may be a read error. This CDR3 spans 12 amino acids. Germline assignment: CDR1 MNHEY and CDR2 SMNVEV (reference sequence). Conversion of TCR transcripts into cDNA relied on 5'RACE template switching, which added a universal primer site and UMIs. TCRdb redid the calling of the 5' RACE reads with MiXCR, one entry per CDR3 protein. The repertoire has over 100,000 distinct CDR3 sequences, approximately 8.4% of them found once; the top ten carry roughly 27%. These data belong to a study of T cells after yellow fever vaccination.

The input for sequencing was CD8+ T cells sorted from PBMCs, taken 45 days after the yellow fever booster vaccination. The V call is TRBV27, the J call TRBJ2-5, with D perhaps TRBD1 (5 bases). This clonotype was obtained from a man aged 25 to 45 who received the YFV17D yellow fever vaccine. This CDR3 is CASTLDSRYQYF. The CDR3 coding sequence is TGTGCCAGCACTTTAGACAGTAGATACCAGTACTTC.